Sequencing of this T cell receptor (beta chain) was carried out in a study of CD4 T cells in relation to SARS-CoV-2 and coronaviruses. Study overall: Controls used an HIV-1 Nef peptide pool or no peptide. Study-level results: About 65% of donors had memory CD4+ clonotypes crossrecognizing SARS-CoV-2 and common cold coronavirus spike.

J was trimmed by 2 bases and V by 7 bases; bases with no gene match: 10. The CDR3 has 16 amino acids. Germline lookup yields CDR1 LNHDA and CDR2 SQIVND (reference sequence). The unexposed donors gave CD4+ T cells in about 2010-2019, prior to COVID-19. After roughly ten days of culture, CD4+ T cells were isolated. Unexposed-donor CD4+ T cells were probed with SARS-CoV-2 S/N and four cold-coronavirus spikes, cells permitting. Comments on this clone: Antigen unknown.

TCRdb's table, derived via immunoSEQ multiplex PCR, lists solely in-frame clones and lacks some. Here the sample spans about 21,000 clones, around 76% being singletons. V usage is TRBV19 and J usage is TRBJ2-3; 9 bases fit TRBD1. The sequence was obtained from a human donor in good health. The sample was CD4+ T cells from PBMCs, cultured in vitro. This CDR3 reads CASNPGQGWVTDTQYF. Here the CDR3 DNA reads TGTGCCAGTAATCCGGGACAGGGTTGGGTCACAGATACGCAGTATTTT.